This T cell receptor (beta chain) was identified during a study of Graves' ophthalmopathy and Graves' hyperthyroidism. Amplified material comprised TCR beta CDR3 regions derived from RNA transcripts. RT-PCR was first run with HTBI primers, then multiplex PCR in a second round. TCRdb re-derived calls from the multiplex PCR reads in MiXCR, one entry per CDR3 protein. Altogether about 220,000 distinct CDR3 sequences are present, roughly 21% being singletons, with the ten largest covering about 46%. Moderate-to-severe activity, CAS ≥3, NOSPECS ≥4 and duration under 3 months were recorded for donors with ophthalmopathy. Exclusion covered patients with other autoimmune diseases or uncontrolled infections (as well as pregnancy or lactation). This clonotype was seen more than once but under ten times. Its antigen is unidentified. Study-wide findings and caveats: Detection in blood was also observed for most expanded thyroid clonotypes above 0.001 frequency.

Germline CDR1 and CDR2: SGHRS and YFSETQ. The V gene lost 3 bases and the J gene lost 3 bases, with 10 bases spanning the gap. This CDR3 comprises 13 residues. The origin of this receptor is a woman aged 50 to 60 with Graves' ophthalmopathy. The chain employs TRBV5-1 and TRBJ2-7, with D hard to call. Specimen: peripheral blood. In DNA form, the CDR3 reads TGCGCCAGCAGCTCTATGAACGTCTACGAGCAGTACTTC. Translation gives CASSSMNVYEQYF.